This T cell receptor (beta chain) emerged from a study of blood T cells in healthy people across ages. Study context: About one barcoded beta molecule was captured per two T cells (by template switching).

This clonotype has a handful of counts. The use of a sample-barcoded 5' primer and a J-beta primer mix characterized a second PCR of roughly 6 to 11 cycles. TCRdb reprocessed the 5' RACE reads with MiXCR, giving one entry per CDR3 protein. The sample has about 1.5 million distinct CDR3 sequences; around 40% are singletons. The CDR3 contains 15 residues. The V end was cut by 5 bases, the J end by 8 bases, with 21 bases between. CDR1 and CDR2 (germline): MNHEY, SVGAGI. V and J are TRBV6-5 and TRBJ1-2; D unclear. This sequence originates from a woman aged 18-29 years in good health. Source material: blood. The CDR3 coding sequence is TGTGCCAGCAGTACTTCTCGATCTTCTCAATCCGGCTACACCTTC. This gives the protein CASSTSRSSQSGYTF.